This T cell receptor beta chain was sequenced in a study of blood T cell repertoires in COVID-19. About the study: The United States, Italy and Spain were the sources of the acute and convalescent COVID-19 samples.

Assay: immunoSEQ multiplex PCR; the TCRdb copy retains only in-frame clones and omits some. The table lists approximately 100,000 clones, 90% to 95% of them singletons, with approximately 15% in the top ten. This clone was detected a few times. V lost 4 bases and J 9 bases, leaving 16 bases between the germline ends. The CDR3 spans 14 residues. CDR1 is SGHAT, CDR2 FQNNGV, per germline. Sequencing was carried out using peripheral blood. The rearrangement uses TRBV11-2 and TRBJ1-3; D gene ambiguous. The receptor's source is a man between 45 and 60 years old with acute or convalescent COVID-19. The CDR3 sequence is CASSYPSRAGTIYF. CDR3 nucleotide sequence: TGTGCCAGCAGCTACCCGAGTCGAGCGGGCACCATATATTTT.